The present entry profiles one T cell receptor beta chain with its context. This sample stems from a study of blood T cell repertoires in COVID-19. The table came from immunoSEQ multiplex PCR; TCRdb's copy has only in-frame clones and leaves some out. The repertoire holds about 100,000 clones, 90% seen once, with over 5.5% in the top ten. Trimming took off 5 bases at V and 2 bases at J, with 15 bases between the two ends. Germline loops: CDR1 SGHAT, CDR2 FQNNGV. The CDR3 totals 15 residues. This rearrangement joins TRBV11-2 to TRBJ1-1; D possibly corresponds to TRBD1 (5 bases). The sequenced material came from peripheral blood. The clonotype comes from a man between 18 and 29 years old with COVID-19, enrolled during active disease. The CDR3 loop reads CASSKVDQGNTEAFF. CDR3 bases: TGTGCCAGCAGCAAGGTGGACCAGGGTAACACTGAAGCTTTCTTT.